This T cell receptor (beta chain) was observed in a study of cytomegalovirus exposure and HLA in healthy donors. General observations from the study: Rare sequences made up most TCRs, while some public TCRs were found in many donors.

CDR3 length equals 16 residues. The J segment lost 3 bases and the V segment lost 4 bases, leaving 4 bases of the junction unmatched. The germline V gene has CDR1 MRHNA and CDR2 SNTAGT. Using immunoSEQ multiplex PCR, the repertoire was profiled, and TCRdb retains in-frame clones only, with some absent. The repertoire has 100,000 to 120,000 clones, more than 70% of them found once; the top ten carry 1.9%. To note about this clone: Its antigen is still unknown.

Sequenced: PBMCs. The receptor was isolated from a woman under 30 in good health and CMV-seronegative. J is TRBJ2-1 and V is TRBV6-4, with TRBD2 matching 12 bases. The CDR3 nucleotides are TGTGCCAGCAGTGCCCTAGCGGGAGGGGACTACAATGAGCAGTTCTTC. Amino acids: CASSALAGGDYNEQFF.